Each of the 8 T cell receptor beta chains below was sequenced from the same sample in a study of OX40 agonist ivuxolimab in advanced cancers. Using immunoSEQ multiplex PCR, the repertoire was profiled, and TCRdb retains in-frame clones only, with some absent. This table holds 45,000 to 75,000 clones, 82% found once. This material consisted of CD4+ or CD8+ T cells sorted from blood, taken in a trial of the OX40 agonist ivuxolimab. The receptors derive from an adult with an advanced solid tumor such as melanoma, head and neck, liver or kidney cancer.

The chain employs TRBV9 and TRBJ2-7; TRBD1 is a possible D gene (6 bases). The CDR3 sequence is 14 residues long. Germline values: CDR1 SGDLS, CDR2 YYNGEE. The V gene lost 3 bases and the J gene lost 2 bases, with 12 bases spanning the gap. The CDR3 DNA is TGTGCCAGCAGCGCAGGGGCATCCCCCTACGAGCAGTACTTC. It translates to CASSAGASPYEQYF.

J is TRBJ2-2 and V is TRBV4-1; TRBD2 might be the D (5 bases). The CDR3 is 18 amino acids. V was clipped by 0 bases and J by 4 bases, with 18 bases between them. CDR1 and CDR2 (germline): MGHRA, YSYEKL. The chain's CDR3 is CASSQDGLTLPITGELFF. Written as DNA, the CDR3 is TGCGCCAGCAGCCAAGACGGACTGACCCTCCCCATCACCGGGGAGCTGTTTTTT.

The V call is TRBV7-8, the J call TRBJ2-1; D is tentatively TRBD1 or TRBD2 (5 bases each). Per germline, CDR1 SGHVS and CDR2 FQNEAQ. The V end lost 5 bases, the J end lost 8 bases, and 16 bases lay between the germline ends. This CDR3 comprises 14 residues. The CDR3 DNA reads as TGTGCCAGCAGCGGGGGTGTCCTTCGCTATGAGCAGTTCTTC. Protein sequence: CASSGGVLRYEQFF.

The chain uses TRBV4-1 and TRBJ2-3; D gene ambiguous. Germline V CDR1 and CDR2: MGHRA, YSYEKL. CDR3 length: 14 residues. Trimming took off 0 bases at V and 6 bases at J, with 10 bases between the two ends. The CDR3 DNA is TGCGCCAGCAGCCAAGATCTAACGGCGGATACGCAGTATTTT. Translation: CASSQDLTADTQYF.

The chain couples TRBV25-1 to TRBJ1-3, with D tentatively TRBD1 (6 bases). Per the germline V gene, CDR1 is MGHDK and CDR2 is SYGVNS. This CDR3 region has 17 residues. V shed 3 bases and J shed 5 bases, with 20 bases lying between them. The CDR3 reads CASSERGVGGHRNTIYF. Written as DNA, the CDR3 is TGTGCCAGCAGTGAGAGAGGGGTCGGGGGGCATCGAAACACCATATATTTT.

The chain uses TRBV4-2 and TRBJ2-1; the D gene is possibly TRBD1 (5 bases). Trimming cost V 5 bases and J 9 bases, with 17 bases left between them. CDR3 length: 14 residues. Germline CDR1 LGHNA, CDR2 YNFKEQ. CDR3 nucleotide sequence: TGTGCCAGCAGCGAAGGGGTGGGGATCGGTGAGCAGTTCTTC. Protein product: CASSEGVGIGEQFF.

CDR3 sequence reads: CASRSNQGSNTGELFF. DNA for the CDR3: TGTGCCAGCAGGTCCAACCAGGGCTCAAACACCGGGGAGCTGTTTTTT. This rearrangement joins TRBV7-6 to TRBJ2-2; D might be TRBD1 (5 bases). Trimming removed 6 bases from V and 2 bases from J, with 16 bases in between. Germline values: CDR1 SGHVS, CDR2 FNYEAQ. The CDR3 totals 16 residues.

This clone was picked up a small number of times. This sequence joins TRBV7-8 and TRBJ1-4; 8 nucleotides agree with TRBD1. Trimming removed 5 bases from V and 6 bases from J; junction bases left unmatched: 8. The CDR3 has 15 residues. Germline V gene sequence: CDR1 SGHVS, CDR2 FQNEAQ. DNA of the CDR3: TGTGCCAGCAGCGCCTCGACAGGGGCATATGAAAAACTGTTTTTT. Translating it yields CASSASTGAYEKLFF.